Listed below are T cell receptor beta chains from one sample, sequenced in a study of radiation and T cells in renal cell carcinoma. Assay: immunoSEQ multiplex PCR; the TCRdb copy retains only in-frame clones and omits some. The repertoire includes around 80,000 clones, about 80% of them detected once, and around 5.5% sits in the top ten. Source: blood, taken from a patient whose treatment included radiotherapy and nephrectomy. These TCRs come from a man between 60 and 70 years old with renal cell carcinoma. Each CDR3 is given with its conserved first and last residue. D genes are given only for firm matches. Size values are once, few and many counts, or a class for expanded clones, and some rows have none.

V	D	J	size	CDR3	DNA
TRBV2	TRBD2	TRBJ2-1	NA	CASRGLAGFNEQFF	TGTGCCAGCAGGGGACTAGCGGGGTTCAATGAGCAGTTCTTC
TRBV2	NA	TRBJ2-7	NA	CASSSGERHEQYF	TGTGCCAGCAGTTCCGGGGAACGACACGAGCAGTACTTC
TRBV5-1	TRBD2	TRBJ2-6	few	CASSLMIAGGGGANVLTF	TGCGCCAGCAGCTTGATGATAGCGGGAGGAGGTGGGGCCAACGTCCTGACTTTC
TRBV11-3	TRBD1	TRBJ2-1	NA	CASSSRQGRYNEQFF	TGTGCCAGCAGTTCACGACAGGGGAGATACAATGAGCAGTTCTTC
TRBV28	NA	TRBJ1-2	NA	CASSPSGYGYTF	TGTGCCAGCAGCCCCTCTGGCTATGGCTACACCTTC
TRBV7-8	NA	TRBJ1-5	NA	CASSPTDPGGLNQPQHF	TGTGCCAGCAGCCCGACCGATCCGGGGGGCCTCAATCAGCCCCAGCATTTT
TRBV19	TRBD2	TRBJ2-7	NA	CASSFLAGGPGEQYF	TGTGCCAGTAGTTTCCTAGCGGGAGGGCCGGGCGAGCAGTACTTC
TRBV7-3	TRBD1	TRBJ2-2	NA	CASSLGDRGTGELFF	TGTGCCAGCAGCTTGGGGGACAGGGGCACCGGGGAGCTGTTTTTT
TRBV4-1	NA	TRBJ1-6	NA	CASSPLAGYNSPLHF	TGCGCCAGCAGCCCCCTGGCCGGTTATAATTCACCCCTCCACTTT
TRBV18	NA	TRBJ1-6	NA	CASSPYAGGSPLHF	TGTGCCAGCTCACCATATGCCGGGGGTTCACCCCTCCACTTT
TRBV5-1	NA	TRBJ2-7	few	CASSHQGEQYF	TGCGCCAGCAGCCACCAGGGCGAGCAGTACTTC
TRBV10-1	NA	TRBJ2-7	NA	CASSDYRGEQYF	TGCGCCAGCAGTGATTACCGTGGCGAGCAGTACTTC
TRBV5-5	TRBD1	TRBJ2-5	NA	CASSYGQGQETQYF	TGTGCCAGCAGCTATGGACAGGGCCAAGAGACCCAGTACTTC
TRBV29-1	NA	TRBJ2-1	NA	CSVGGTGTYNEQFF	TGCAGCGTTGGAGGGACCGGGACCTACAATGAGCAGTTCTTC
TRBV4-2	NA	TRBJ2-5	NA	CASSQGAGRGHETQYF	TGTGCCAGCAGCCAAGGTGCCGGGAGGGGGCACGAGACCCAGTACTTC
TRBV19	NA	TRBJ1-5	NA	CASSIYTTVNQPQHF	TGTGCCAGTAGTATATACACCACGGTCAATCAGCCCCAGCATTTT
TRBV4-2	NA	TRBJ2-7	NA	CASSSGGYEQYF	TGTGCCAGCAGCAGCGGCGGGTACGAGCAGTACTTC
TRBV7-2	NA	TRBJ2-1	NA	CASSMQGSTYNEQFF	TGTGCCAGCAGTATGCAGGGGTCCACCTACAATGAGCAGTTCTTC
TRBV5-6	NA	TRBJ2-1	NA	CASSSRPGSLESSYNEQFF	TGTGCCAGCAGCTCGCGACCGGGATCTCTCGAAAGCTCCTACAATGAGCAGTTCTTC
TRBV4-2	TRBD2	TRBJ2-7	NA	CASSQDPSAGVPYEQYF	TGTGCCAGCAGCCAAGATCCCTCAGCGGGAGTCCCCTACGAGCAGTACTTC
TRBV5-1	NA	TRBJ1-5	NA	CASSLGGIRNQPQHF	TGCGCCAGCAGCTTGGGGGGGATCCGTAATCAGCCCCAGCATTTT
TRBV2	TRBD1	TRBJ2-7	few	CASNIRQGAYEQYF	TGTGCCAGCAACATTCGACAGGGGGCCTACGAGCAGTACTTC
TRBV4-1	NA	TRBJ1-1	medium-sized	CASSQGGRGGAFF	TGCGCCAGCAGCCAAGGGGGCCGAGGAGGAGCTTTCTTT
TRBV28	NA	TRBJ2-5	NA	CASSLLQRQETQYF	TGTGCCAGCAGTTTATTACAGCGGCAAGAGACCCAGTACTTC
TRBV5-1	NA	TRBJ1-3	NA	CASSLDSGNTIYF	TGCGCCAGCAGCTTGGACAGTGGAAACACCATATATTTT
TRBV4-2	TRBD1	TRBJ1-5	NA	CASSQVTGGGAQYSNQPQHF	TGTGCCAGCAGCCAAGTCACAGGGGGGGGTGCACAATATAGCAATCAGCCCCAGCATTTT
TRBV9	TRBD2	TRBJ2-1	NA	CASSVDVAGGNEQFF	TGTGCCAGCAGCGTAGACGTAGCGGGGGGCAATGAGCAGTTCTTC
TRBV21-1	NA	TRBJ1-1	NA	CASSTFSGHEGVNTEAFF	TGTGCCAGCAGCACCTTTTCCGGCCACGAGGGAGTAAACACTGAAGCTTTCTTT
TRBV7-2	TRBD1	TRBJ1-1	NA	CASSGPETGISTEAFF	TGTGCCAGCAGCGGGCCAGAGACAGGGATTAGCACTGAAGCTTTCTTT
TRBV7-9	TRBD1	TRBJ2-2	NA	CASSPREYPGTGGAGELFF	TGTGCCAGCAGCCCCCGAGAATACCCCGGGACAGGGGGAGCCGGGGAGCTGTTTTTT
TRBV4-3	TRBD2	TRBJ2-3	NA	CASSQDWASGRKDTQYF	TGCGCCAGCAGCCAAGATTGGGCTAGCGGGAGGAAAGATACGCAGTATTTT
TRBV5-1	NA	TRBJ1-5	NA	CASSLDSGNQPQHF	TGCGCCAGCAGCTTGGACAGCGGCAATCAGCCCCAGCATTTT
TRBV6-5	NA	TRBJ1-5	NA	CASRMTGSNQPQHF	TGTGCCAGCAGAATGACCGGGAGCAATCAGCCCCAGCATTTT
TRBV20-1	NA	TRBJ1-1	once	CSARAIAETFF	TGCAGTGCTAGAGCTATTGCGGAGACTTTCTTT
TRBV4-3	TRBD2	TRBJ2-1	NA	CASSRSTSGRAGGEQFF	TGCGCCAGCAGCCGGTCGACTAGCGGGAGGGCGGGGGGTGAGCAGTTCTTC
TRBV15	TRBD1	TRBJ2-7	NA	CATSRRTGAGEQYF	TGTGCCACCAGCAGGAGGACAGGGGCGGGCGAGCAGTACTTC
TRBV4-1	TRBD2	TRBJ2-7	NA	CASSQDFGTSGVRSYEQYF	TGCGCCAGCAGCCAAGATTTCGGGACTAGCGGGGTGCGCTCCTACGAGCAGTACTTC